The present T cell receptor beta chain was sequenced within a study of glioma-infiltrating T cells. Germline values: CDR1 SGHRS, CDR2 YFSETQ. Trimming took off 4 bases at V and 4 bases at J, with 17 bases between the two ends. The CDR3 is made up of 15 amino acids. The iRepertoire nested amplicon-rescue multiplex PCR amplified TCR alpha and beta CDR3s from RNA. TCRdb used MiXCR to reprocess the multiplex PCR reads, holding one entry per CDR3 protein. Altogether 150,000 to 200,000 distinct CDR3 sequences are present, 30% to 40% being singletons, with the ten largest covering roughly 21%. Sequences were obtained from glioma tissue, nonneoplastic brain tissue, or PBMCs (not recorded which). The source of this sequence is a human donor with low-grade glioma or glioblastoma, undergoing nonglioma brain surgery, or in good health (not recorded which). This chain joins TRBV5-1 and TRBJ2-5; D is possibly TRBD2 (5 bases). The CDR3 loop reads CASSPSRGLGETQYF. In DNA, the CDR3 is TGCGCCAGCAGCCCTTCACGCGGGTTGGGAGAGACCCAGTACTTC.